The TCR beta chain described here comes from a study of radiation and T cells in renal cell carcinoma. Time point indicated: blood 4 weeks post-SBRT, at nephrectomy. Treatment indicated: 15 Gy SBRT to primary tumor, nephrectomy 4 weeks later. Nephrectomy followed 15 Gy stereotactic body radiation by 4 weeks. The V gene lost 0 bases and the J gene lost 4 bases, with 8 bases spanning the gap. Per germline, CDR1 SGDLS and CDR2 YYNGEE. The CDR3 is made up of 14 amino acids. The table came from immunoSEQ multiplex PCR; TCRdb's copy has only in-frame clones and leaves some out. Of about 150,000 clones listed, 75% to 90% were seen once; the top ten hold about 17%.

The input for sequencing was blood, taken from a patient whose treatment included radiotherapy and nephrectomy. This receptor was taken from a woman aged 45-59 years with renal cell carcinoma. This chain links TRBV9 with TRBJ2-1; possibly TRBD2 for D (6 bases). The DNA for the CDR3 is TGTGCCAGCAGCGTAGGCGGGACTTACAATGAGCAGTTCTTC. Protein product: CASSVGGTYNEQFF.